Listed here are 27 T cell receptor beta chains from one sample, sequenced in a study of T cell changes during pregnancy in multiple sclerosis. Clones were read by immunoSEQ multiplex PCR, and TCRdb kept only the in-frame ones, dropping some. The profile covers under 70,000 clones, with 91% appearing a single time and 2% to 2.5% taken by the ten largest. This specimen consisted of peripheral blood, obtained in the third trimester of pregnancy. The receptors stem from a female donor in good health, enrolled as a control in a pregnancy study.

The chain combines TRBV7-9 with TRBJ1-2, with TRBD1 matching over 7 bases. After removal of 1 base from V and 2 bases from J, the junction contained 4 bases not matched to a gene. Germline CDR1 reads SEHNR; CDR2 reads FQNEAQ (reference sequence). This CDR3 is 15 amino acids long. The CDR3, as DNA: TGTGCCAGCAGCTTAGTTAGGACAGGCAACTATGGCTACACCTTC. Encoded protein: CASSLVRTGNYGYTF.

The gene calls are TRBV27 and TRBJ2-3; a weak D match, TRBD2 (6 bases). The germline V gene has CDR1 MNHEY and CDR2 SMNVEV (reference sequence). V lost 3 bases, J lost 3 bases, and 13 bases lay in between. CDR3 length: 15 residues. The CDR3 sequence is CASSFLPSETDTQYF. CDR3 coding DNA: TGTGCCAGCAGTTTCCTGCCTAGCGAGACAGATACGCAGTATTTT.

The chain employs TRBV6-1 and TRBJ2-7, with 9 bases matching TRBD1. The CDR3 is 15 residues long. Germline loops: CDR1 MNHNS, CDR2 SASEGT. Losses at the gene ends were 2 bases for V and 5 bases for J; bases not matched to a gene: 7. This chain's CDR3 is CASSEIGTGSHEQYF. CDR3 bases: TGTGCCAGCAGTGAAATCGGGACAGGGTCCCACGAGCAGTACTTC.

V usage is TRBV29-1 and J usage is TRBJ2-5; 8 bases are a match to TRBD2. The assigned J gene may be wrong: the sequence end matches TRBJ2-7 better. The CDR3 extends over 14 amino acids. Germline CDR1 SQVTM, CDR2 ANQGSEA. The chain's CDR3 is CSVGGLGSSYEQYF. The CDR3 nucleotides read TGCAGCGTTGGGGGACTAGGAAGCTCCTACGAGCAGTACTTC.

The CDR3 sequence is CASRGGTEAFF. In nucleotides, the CDR3 is TGTGCCAGCCGTGGGGGGACTGAAGCTTTCTTT. The rearrangement links TRBV27 to TRBJ1-1; D might be TRBD1 (5 bases). Per the germline V gene, CDR1 is MNHEY and CDR2 is SMNVEV (reference sequence). Trimming pared 8 bases from V and 5 bases from J, leaving 9 bases between. CDR3 length equals 11 residues.

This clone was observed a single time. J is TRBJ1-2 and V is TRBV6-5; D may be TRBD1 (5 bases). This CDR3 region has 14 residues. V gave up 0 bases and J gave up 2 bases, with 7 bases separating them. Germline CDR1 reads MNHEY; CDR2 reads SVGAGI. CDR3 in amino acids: CASSYSGGNYGYTF. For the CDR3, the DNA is TGTGCCAGCAGTTACTCCGGGGGAAACTATGGCTACACCTTC.

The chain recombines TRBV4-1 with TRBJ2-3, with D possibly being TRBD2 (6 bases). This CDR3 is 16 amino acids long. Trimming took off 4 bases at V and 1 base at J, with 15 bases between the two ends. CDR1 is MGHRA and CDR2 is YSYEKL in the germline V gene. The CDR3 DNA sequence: TGCGCCAGCAGCCTCCCGTTACTAGCCCGCACAGATACGCAGTATTTT. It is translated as CASSLPLLARTDTQYF.

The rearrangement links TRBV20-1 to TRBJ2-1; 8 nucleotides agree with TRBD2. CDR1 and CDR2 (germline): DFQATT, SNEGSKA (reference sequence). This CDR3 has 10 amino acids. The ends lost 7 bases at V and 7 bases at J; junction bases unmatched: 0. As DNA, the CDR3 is TGCAGTGGACTAGCGAATGAGCAGTTCTTC. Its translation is CSGLANEQFF.

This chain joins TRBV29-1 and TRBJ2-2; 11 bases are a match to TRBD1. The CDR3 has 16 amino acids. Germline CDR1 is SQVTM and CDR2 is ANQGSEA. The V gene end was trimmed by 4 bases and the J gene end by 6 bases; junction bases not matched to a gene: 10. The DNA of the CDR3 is TGCAGCGTTGTGCCATCTCTGGGACAGGGGGCCGGGGAGCTGTTTTTT. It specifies CSVVPSLGQGAGELFF.

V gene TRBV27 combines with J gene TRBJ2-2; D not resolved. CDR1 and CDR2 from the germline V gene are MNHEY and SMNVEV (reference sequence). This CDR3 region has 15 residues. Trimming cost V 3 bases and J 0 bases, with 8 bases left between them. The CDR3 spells CASSFEYPNTGELFF. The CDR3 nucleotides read TGTGCCAGCAGTTTCGAGTATCCGAACACCGGGGAGCTGTTTTTT.

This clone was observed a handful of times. The CDR3 protein is CASSEGEATDTQYF. Written as DNA, the CDR3 is TGTGCCAGCAGTGAGGGGGAGGCCACAGATACGCAGTATTTT. This chain uses TRBV6-4 with TRBJ2-3, with a tentative D call TRBD2 (6 bases). CDR3 length: 14 amino acids. V lost 3 bases and J lost 2, with 9 bases in between. Looked up from germline, CDR1 is MRHNA and CDR2 is SNTAGT.

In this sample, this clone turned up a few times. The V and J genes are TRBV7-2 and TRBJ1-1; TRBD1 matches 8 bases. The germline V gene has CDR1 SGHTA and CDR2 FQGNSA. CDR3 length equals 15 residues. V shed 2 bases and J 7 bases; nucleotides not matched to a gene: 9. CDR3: CASSLWGAGGGEAFF. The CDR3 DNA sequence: TGTGCCAGCAGCTTATGGGGAGCAGGGGGCGGTGAAGCTTTCTTT.

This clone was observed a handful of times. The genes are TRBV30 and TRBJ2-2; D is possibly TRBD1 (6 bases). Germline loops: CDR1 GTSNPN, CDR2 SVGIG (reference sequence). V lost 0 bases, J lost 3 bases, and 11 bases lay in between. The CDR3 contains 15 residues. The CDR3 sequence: CAWSVSWTDTGELFF. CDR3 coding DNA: TGTGCCTGGAGTGTATCCTGGACAGACACCGGGGAGCTGTTTTTT.

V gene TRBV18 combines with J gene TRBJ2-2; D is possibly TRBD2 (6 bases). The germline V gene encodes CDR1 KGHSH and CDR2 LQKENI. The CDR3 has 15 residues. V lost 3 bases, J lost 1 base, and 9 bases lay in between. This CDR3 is CASSPEGGNTGELFF. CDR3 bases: TGTGCCAGCTCACCGGAGGGCGGGAACACCGGGGAGCTGTTTTTT. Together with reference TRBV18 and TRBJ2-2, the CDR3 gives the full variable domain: NAGVMQNPRHLVRRRGQEARLRCSPMKGHSHVYWYRQLPEEGLKFMVYLQKENIIDESGMPKERFSAEFPKEGPSILRIQQVVRGDSAAYFCASSPEGGNTGELFFGEGSRLTVL.

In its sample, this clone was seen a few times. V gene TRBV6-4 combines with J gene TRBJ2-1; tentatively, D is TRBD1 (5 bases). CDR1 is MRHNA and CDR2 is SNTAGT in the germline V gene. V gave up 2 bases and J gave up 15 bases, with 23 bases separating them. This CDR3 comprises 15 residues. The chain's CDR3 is CASSDPCVRRRQGFF. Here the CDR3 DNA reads TGTGCCAGCAGTGACCCCTGTGTTCGGCGGCGTCAGGGGTTCTTC.

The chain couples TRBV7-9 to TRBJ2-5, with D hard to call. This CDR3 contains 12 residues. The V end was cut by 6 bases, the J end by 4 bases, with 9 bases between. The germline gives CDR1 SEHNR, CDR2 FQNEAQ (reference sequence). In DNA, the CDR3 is TGTGCCAGCAGTCTGGGCCCAGAGACCCAGTACTTC. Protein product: CASSLGPETQYF.

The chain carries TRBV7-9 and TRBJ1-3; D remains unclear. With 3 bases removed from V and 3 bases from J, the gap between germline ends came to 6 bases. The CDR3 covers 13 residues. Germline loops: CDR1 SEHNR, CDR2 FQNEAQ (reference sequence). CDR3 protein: CASSLRDGNTIYF. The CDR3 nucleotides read TGTGCCAGCAGCTTGCGGGATGGAAACACCATATATTTT.

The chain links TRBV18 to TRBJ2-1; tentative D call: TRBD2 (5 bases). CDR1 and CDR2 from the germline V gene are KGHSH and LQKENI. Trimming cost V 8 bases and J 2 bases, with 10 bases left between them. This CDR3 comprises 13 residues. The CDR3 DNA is TGTGCCAGCCGGGATTCCCCCTACAATGAGCAGTTCTTC. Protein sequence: CASRDSPYNEQFF. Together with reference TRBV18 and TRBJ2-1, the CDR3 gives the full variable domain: NAGVMQNPRHLVRRRGQEARLRCSPMKGHSHVYWYRQLPEEGLKFMVYLQKENIIDESGMPKERFSAEFPKEGPSILRIQQVVRGDSAAYFCASRDSPYNEQFFGPGTRLTVL.

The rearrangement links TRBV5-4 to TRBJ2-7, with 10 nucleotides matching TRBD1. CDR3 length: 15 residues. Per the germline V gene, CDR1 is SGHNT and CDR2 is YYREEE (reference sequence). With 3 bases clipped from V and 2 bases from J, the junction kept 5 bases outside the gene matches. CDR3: CASSSGQGTTYEQYF. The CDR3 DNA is TGTGCCAGCAGCTCGGGACAGGGGACGACCTACGAGCAGTACTTC.

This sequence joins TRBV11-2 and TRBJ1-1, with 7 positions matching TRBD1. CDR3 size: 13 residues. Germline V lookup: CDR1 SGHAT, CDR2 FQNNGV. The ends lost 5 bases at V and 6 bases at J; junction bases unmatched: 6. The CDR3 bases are TGTGCCAGCAGCGCAGGGGGTCAAGCTGAAGCTTTCTTT. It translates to CASSAGGQAEAFF.

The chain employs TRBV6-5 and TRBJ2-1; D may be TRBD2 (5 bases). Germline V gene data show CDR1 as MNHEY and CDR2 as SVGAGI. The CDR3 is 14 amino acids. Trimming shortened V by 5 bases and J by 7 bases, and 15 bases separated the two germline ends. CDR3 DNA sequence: TGTGCCAGCAGTCCTCGGACTTTCTCTAATGAGCAGTTCTTC. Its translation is CASSPRTFSNEQFF.

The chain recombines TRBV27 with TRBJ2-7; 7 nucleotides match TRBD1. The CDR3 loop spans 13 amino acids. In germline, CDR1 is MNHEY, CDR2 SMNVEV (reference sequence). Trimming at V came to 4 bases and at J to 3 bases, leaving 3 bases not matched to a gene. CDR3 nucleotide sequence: TGTGCCAGCAGTTATAGGACAGGCTACGAGCAGTACTTC. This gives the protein CASSYRTGYEQYF.

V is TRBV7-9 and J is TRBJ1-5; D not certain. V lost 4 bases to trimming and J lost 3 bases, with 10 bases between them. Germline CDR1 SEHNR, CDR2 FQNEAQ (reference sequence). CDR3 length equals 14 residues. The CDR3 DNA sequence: TGTGCCAGCAGCTCGACCGGGAACAATCAGCCCCAGCATTTT. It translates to CASSSTGNNQPQHF.

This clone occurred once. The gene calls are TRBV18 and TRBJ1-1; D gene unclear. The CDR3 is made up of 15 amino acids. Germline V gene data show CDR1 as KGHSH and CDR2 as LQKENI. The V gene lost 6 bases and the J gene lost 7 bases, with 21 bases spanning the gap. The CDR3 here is CASSRKDSPGSEAFF. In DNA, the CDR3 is TGTGCCAGCTCCCGTAAAGATTCACCGGGGAGTGAAGCTTTCTTT. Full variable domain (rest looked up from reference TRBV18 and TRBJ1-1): NAGVMQNPRHLVRRRGQEARLRCSPMKGHSHVYWYRQLPEEGLKFMVYLQKENIIDESGMPKERFSAEFPKEGPSILRIQQVVRGDSAAYFCASSRKDSPGSEAFFGQGTRLTVV.

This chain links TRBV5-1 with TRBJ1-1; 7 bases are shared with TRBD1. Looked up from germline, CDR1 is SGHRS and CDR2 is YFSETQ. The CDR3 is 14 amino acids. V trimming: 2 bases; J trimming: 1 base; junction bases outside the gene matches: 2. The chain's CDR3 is CASSLQGTNTEAFF. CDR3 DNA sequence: TGCGCCAGCAGCTTACAGGGGACGAACACTGAAGCTTTCTTT.

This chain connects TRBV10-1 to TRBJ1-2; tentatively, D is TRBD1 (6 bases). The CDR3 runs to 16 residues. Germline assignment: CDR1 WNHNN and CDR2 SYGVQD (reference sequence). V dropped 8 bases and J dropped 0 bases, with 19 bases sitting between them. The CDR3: CASLRDIILSNYGYTF. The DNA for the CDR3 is TGCGCCAGCCTTCGGGACATAATACTTTCTAACTATGGCTACACCTTC.

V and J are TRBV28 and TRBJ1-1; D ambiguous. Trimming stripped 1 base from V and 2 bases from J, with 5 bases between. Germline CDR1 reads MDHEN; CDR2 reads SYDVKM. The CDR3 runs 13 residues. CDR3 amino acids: CASSLSSNTEAFF. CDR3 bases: TGTGCCAGCAGTTTATCCTCTAACACTGAAGCTTTCTTT.